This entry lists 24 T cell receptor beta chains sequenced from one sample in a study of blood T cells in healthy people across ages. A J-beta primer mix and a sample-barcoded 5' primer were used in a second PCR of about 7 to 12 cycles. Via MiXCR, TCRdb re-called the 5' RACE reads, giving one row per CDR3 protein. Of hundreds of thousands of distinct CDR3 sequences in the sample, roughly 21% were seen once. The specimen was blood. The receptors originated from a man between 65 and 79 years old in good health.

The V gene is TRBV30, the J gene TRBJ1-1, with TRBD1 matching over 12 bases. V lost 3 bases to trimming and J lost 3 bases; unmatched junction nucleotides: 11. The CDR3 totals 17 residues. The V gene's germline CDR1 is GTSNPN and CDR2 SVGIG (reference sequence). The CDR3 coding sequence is TGTGCCTGGAGAGCCGGGACAGGGGGCTATGGTGACACTGAAGCTTTCTTT. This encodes CAWRAGTGGYGDTEAFF.

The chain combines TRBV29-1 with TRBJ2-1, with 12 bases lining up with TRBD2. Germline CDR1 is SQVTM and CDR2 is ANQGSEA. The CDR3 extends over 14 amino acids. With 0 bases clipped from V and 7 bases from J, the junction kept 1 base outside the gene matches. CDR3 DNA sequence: TGCAGCGTTGAAGATACTAGCGGGAGGAATGAGCAGTTCTTC. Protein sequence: CSVEDTSGRNEQFF.

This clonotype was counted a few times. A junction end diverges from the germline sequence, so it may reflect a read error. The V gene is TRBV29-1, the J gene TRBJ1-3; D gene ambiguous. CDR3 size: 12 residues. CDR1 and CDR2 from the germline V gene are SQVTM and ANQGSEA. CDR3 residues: CSVGSSGDTIYF. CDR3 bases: TGCAGCGTGGGGAGCTCTGGAGACACCATATATTTT.

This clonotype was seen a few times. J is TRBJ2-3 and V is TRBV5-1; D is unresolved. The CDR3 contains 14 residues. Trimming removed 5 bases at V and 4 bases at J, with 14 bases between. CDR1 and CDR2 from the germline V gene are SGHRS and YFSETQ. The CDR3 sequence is CASRVSSGADTQYF. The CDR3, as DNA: TGCGCCAGCAGGGTCAGCAGTGGCGCAGATACGCAGTATTTT.

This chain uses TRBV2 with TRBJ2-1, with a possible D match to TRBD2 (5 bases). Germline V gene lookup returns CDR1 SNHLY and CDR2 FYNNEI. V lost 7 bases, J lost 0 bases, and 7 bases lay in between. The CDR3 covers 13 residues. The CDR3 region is CASTGDSYNEQFF. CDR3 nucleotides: TGTGCCAGCACCGGGGACTCCTACAATGAGCAGTTCTTC.

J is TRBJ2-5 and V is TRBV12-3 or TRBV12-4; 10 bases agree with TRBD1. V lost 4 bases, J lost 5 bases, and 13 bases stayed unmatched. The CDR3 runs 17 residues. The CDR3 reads CASSSHPGTGVSETQYF. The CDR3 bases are TGTGCCAGCAGTTCCCACCCCGGGACAGGGGTATCGGAGACCCAGTACTTC.

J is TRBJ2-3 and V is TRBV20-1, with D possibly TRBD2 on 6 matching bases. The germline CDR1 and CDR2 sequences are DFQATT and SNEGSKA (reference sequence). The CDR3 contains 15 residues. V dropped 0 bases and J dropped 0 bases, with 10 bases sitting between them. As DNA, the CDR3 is TGCAGTGCTAGAGACGGGACTTCTAGCACAGATACGCAGTATTTT. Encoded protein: CSARDGTSSTDTQYF.

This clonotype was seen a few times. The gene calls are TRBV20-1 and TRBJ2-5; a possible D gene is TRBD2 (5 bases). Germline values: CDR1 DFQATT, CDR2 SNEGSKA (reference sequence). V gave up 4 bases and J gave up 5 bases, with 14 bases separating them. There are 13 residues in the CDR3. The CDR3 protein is CSATPLARETQYF. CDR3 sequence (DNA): TGCAGTGCTACCCCCCTAGCCCGGGAGACCCAGTACTTC.

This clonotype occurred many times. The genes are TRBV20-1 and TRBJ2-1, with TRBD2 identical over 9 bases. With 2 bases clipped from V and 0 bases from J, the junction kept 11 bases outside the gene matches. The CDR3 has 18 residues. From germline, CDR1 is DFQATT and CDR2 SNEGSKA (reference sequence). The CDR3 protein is CSARTGLAITSSYNEQFF. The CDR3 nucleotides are TGCAGTGCTAGAACCGGACTAGCGATAACGAGCTCCTACAATGAGCAGTTCTTC.

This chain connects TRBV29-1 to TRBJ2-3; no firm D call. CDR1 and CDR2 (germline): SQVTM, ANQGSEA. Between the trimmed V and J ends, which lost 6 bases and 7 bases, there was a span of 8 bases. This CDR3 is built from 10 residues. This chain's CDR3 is CSVLLYTQYF. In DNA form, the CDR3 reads TGCAGCGTGCTCCTTTATACGCAGTATTTT.

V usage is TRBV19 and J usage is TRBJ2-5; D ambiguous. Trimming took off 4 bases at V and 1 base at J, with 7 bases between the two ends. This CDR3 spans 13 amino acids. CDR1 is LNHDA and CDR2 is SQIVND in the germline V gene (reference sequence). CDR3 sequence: CASSTIPQETQYF. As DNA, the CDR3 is TGTGCCAGTAGTACAATCCCCCAAGAGACCCAGTACTTC.

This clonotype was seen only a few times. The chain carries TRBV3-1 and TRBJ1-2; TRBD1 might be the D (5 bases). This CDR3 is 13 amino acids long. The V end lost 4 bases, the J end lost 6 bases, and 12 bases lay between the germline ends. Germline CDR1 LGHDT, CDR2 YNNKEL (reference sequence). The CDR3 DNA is TGTGCCAGCAGCCCGGGGGGGTTCGATGGCTACACCTTC. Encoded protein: CASSPGGFDGYTF.

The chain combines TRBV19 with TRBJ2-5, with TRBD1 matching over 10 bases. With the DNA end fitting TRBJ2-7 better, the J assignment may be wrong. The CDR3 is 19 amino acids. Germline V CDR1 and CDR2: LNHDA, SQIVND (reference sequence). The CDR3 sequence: CASSLRGPGQGTYSYEQYF. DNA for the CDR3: TGTGCCAGTAGCCTGCGGGGACCGGGACAGGGGACCTACTCCTACGAGCAGTACTTC.

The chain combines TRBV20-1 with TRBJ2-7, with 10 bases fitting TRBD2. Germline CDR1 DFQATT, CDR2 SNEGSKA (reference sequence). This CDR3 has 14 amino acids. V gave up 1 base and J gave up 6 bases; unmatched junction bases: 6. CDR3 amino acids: CSARVASGSREQYF. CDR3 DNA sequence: TGCAGTGCTAGAGTTGCTAGCGGGAGCCGCGAGCAGTACTTC.

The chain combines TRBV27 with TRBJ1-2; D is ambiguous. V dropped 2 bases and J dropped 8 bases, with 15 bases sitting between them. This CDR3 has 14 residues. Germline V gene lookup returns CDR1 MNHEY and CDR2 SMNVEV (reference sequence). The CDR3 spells CASSLTTSSGGYTF. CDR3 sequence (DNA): TGTGCCAGCAGTTTAACGACCTCGTCGGGCGGCTACACCTTC.

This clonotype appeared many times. CDR3 nucleotides: TGCGCCAGCAGCCCAGCCTTCGGGGATGAGCAGTTCTTC. Its protein product is CASSPAFGDEQFF. The chain joins TRBV5-1 to TRBJ2-1, with a possible D match to TRBD2 (5 bases). The CDR3 runs to 13 residues. CDR1 and CDR2 from the germline V gene are SGHRS and YFSETQ. V was pared by 4 bases and J by 8 bases, with 13 bases between.

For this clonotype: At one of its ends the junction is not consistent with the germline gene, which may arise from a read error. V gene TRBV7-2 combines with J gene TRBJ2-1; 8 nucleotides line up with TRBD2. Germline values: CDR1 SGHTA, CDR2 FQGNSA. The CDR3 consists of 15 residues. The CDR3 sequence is CASSLGGRTNNEHFF. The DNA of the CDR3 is TGTGCCAGCAGCTTAGGCGGGAGGACCAACAATGAGCACTTCTTC.

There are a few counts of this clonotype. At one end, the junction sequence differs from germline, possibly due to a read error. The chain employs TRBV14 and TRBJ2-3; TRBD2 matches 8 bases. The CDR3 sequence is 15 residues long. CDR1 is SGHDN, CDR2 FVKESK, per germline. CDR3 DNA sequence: TGTGCCAGCAGCCAAGATAGGACTAGCAGAGATACGCAGTATTTT. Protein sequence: CASSQDRTSRDTQYF. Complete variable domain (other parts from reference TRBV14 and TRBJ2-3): EAGVTQFPSHSVIEKGQTVTLRCDPISGHDNLYWYRRVMGKEIKFLLHFVKESKQDESGMPNNRFLAERTGGTYSTLKVQPAELEDSGVYFCASSQDRTSRDTQYFGPGTRLTVL.

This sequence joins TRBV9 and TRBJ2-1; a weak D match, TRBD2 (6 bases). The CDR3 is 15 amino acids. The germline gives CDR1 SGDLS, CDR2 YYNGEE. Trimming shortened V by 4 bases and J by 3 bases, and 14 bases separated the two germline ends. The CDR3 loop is CASSPRASVYNEQFF. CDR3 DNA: TGTGCCAGCAGCCCCCGGGCTAGCGTCTACAATGAGCAGTTCTTC.

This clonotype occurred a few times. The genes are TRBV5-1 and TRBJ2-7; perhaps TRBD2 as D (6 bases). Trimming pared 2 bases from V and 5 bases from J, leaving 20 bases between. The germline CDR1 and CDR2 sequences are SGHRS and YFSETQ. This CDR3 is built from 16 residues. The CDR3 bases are TGCGCCAGCAGCTTCCGGTTCTTGCAGGGAGGTAACGAGCAGTACTTC. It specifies CASSFRFLQGGNEQYF.

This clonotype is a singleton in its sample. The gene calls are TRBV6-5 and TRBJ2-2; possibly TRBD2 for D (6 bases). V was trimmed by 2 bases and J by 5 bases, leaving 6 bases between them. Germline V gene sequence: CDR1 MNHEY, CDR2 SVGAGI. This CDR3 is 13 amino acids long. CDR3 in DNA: TGTGCCAGCAGTTACGGACTAACCGGGGAGCTGTTTTTT. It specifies CASSYGLTGELFF.

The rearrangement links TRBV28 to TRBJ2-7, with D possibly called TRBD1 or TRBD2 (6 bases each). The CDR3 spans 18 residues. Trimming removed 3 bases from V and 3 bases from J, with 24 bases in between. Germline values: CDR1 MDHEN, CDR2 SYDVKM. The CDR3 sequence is CASSFWGAKSQYLYEQYF. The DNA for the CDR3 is TGTGCCAGCAGTTTTTGGGGGGCTAAGAGTCAATACCTCTACGAGCAGTACTTC.

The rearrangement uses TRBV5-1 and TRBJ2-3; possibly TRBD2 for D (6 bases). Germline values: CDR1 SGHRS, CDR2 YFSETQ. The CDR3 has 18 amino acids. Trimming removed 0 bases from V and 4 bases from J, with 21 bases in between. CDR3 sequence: CASSLASYDAGTSDTQYF. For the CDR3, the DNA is TGCGCCAGCAGCTTGGCCTCGTACGACGCGGGAACATCAGATACGCAGTATTTT.

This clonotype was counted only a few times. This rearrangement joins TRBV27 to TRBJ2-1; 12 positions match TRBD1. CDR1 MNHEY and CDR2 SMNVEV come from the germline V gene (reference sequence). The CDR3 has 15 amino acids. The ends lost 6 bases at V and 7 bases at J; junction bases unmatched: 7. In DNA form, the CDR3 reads TGTGCCAGCAGCCTGGGACAGGGGGCGCTTAATGAGCAGTTCTTC. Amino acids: CASSLGQGALNEQFF.